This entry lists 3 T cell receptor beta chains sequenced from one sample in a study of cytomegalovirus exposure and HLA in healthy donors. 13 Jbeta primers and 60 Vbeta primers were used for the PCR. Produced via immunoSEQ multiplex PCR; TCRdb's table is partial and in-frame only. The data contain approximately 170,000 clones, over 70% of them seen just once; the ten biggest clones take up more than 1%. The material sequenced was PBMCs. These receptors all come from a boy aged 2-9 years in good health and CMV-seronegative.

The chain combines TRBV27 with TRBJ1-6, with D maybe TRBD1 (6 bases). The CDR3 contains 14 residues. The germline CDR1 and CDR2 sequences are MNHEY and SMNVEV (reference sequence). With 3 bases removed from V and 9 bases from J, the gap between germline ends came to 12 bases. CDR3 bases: TGTGCCAGCAGTTTTAGGGGGATAGGTTCACCCCTCCACTTT. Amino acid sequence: CASSFRGIGSPLHF.

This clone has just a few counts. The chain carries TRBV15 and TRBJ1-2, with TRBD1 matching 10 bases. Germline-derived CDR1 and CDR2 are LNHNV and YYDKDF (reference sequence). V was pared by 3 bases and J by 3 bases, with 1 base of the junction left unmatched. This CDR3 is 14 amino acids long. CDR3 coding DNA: TGTGCCACCAGCAGGGACAGGGGGTACTATGGCTACACCTTC. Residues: CATSRDRGYYGYTF.

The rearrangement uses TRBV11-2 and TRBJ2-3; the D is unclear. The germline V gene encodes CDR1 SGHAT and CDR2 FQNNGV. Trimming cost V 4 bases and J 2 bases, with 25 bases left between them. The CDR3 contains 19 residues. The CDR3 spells CASSSTGPETHTTTDTQYF. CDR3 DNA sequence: TGTGCCAGCAGCTCCACGGGTCCAGAGACCCACACCACCACAGATACGCAGTATTTT.